This T cell receptor (beta chain) was captured in a study of cytomegalovirus exposure and HLA in healthy donors. This CDR3 has 15 residues. After removal of 4 bases from V and 4 bases from J, the junction contained 7 bases not matched to a gene. Per germline, CDR1 LNHNV and CDR2 YYDKDF (reference sequence). The primer mix had 60 Vbeta and 13 Jbeta primers. Sequenced by immunoSEQ multiplex PCR; TCRdb stores in-frame clones only, minus some. The table shows roughly 220,000 clones, with about 70% occurring only once. This sequence was found in a man aged 35-49 years in good health and CMV-seropositive. The genes are TRBV15 and TRBJ1-1; TRBD1 matches at 9 bases. Sequencing was carried out using PBMCs. The CDR3 DNA reads as TGTGCCACCAGCAACACCGGGACAGGGAGCACTGAAGCTTTCTTT. Its protein is CATSNTGTGSTEAFF.